A selection of T cell receptor beta chains follows, all from one sample in a study of technical replicates of blood from four donors. TCRdb keeps only in-frame clones here, not all; method: immunoSEQ multiplex PCR. The table lists 100,000 or so clones, around 96% of them singletons. Sequencing was performed on T cells isolated from PBMCs. Receptors originate from a human donor in good health. The CDR3 runs from the conserved cysteine through the conserved F or W. D genes are given only for firm matches. Clone size appears in some rows only: once, few, many, or a class for an expanded clone.

j_call	v_call	clone_size	d_call	cdr3_aa	cdr3_nt
TRBJ2-3	TRBV9	NA	TRBD1	CASSPRQGNRDTQYF	TGTGCCAGCAGCCCTAGACAGGGGAATAGAGATACGCAGTATTTT
TRBJ2-7	TRBV27	NA	TRBD1	CASSPSGTVRSYEQYF	TGTGCCAGCAGTCCATCCGGGACAGTGCGCTCCTACGAGCAGTACTTC
TRBJ2-4	TRBV18	NA	TRBD1	CASSLDRVGKNIQYF	TGTGCCAGCTCACTGGACAGGGTGGGCAAAAACATTCAGTACTTC
TRBJ1-2	TRBV6-1	NA	NA	CASSDGRGLANYGYTF	TGTGCCAGCAGTGATGGCAGGGGCCTTGCTAACTATGGCTACACCTTC
TRBJ2-7	TRBV27	NA	TRBD2	CASQDHREGEGYEQYF	TGTGCCAGTCAAGATCATAGGGAGGGAGAAGGCTACGAGCAGTACTTC
TRBJ1-5	TRBV19	NA	NA	CASSMELEYSNQPQHF	TGTGCCAGTAGTATGGAGCTTGAATATAGCAATCAGCCCCAGCATTTT
TRBJ2-7	TRBV6-5	NA	TRBD2	CASSYGTSGIHEQYF	TGTGCCAGCAGTTACGGGACTAGCGGGATCCACGAGCAGTACTTC
TRBJ1-5	TRBV7-9	NA	TRBD1	CASSTGVKQPQHF	TGTGCCAGCAGCACAGGGGTCAAGCAGCCCCAGCATTTT
TRBJ2-5	TRBV28	NA	TRBD1	CASGGTGRETQYF	TGTGCCAGCGGGGGGACAGGGAGAGAGACCCAGTACTTC
TRBJ2-1	TRBV6-4	NA	TRBD2	CASSTTSGRHYNEQFF	TGTGCCAGCAGCACGACTAGCGGGAGGCATTACAATGAGCAGTTCTTC
TRBJ1-1	TRBV5-4	NA	NA	CASSFRGGGTEAFF	TGTGCCAGCAGCTTCCGGGGGGGTGGCACTGAAGCTTTCTTT
TRBJ2-1	TRBV28	NA	TRBD2	CASTISSLAGVGEQFF	TGTGCCAGCACCATTTCATCGCTAGCGGGAGTGGGTGAGCAGTTCTTC
TRBJ2-1	TRBV29-1	NA	TRBD2	CSVEGRGLRNEQFF	TGCAGCGTTGAGGGGAGGGGCCTTAGAAATGAGCAGTTCTTC
TRBJ2-2	TRBV19	NA	NA	CARDIGELFF	TGTGCCAGGGACATCGGGGAGCTGTTTTTT
TRBJ2-2	TRBV5-1	NA	TRBD2	CASSLGTSGMNTGELFF	TGCGCCAGCAGCTTGGGGACTAGCGGGATGAACACCGGGGAGCTGTTTTTT
TRBJ1-1	TRBV28	NA	NA	CASSWSGEAFF	TGTGCCAGCAGTTGGTCAGGTGAAGCTTTCTTT
TRBJ1-1	TRBV5-4	NA	NA	CASSNKQGLGTEAFF	TGTGCCAGCAGCAACAAACAGGGTTTGGGCACTGAAGCTTTCTTT
TRBJ1-5	TRBV5-1	NA	NA	CASSYGENQPQHF	TGCGCCAGCAGCTACGGGGAAAATCAGCCCCAGCATTTT
TRBJ2-7	TRBV6-1	NA	TRBD1	CASPSGTGPYEQYF	TGTGCCAGCCCGTCCGGGACAGGGCCCTACGAGCAGTACTTC
TRBJ1-5	TRBV5-6	NA	TRBD1	CASSIRQGLVNQPQHF	TGTGCCAGCAGCATAAGACAGGGTTTAGTCAATCAGCCCCAGCATTTT
TRBJ1-4	TRBV4-1	NA	NA	CASSQTPGWRGEKLFF	TGCGCCAGCAGCCAAACTCCGGGATGGAGGGGTGAAAAACTGTTTTTT
TRBJ2-7	TRBV18	few	TRBD2	CASSISSPWGLDEYEQYF	TGTGCCAGCTCAATTTCAAGTCCCTGGGGACTAGACGAATACGAGCAGTACTTC
TRBJ1-4	TRBV7-3	NA	TRBD1	CASSSRQGSEKLFF	TGTGCCAGCAGCTCAAGACAGGGGAGCGAAAAACTGTTTTTT
TRBJ2-2	TRBV19	NA	NA	CASSEYRDNTGELFF	TGTGCCAGTAGTGAATACAGGGATAACACCGGGGAGCTGTTTTTT
TRBJ2-1	TRBV27	NA	TRBD1	CASSSTGSDYNEQFF	TGTGCCAGCAGTTCGACAGGGAGCGATTACAATGAGCAGTTCTTC
TRBJ2-4	TRBV23-1	NA	NA	CAIHKEQHF	TGCGCCATTCACAAGGAACAGCACTTC
TRBJ1-4	TRBV7-6	NA	NA	CASSLSPQVPEKLFF	TGTGCCAGCAGCTTAAGCCCACAGGTGCCTGAAAAACTGTTTTTT
TRBJ1-1	TRBV25-1	NA	NA	CASSEFTGTRNTEAFF	TGTGCCAGCAGTGAGTTTACCGGGACAAGGAACACTGAAGCTTTCTTT
TRBJ1-1	TRBV7-3	NA	TRBD1	CASSVRTGDNTEAFF	TGTGCCAGCAGCGTTAGGACAGGGGATAACACTGAAGCTTTCTTT
TRBJ2-1	TRBV5-1	NA	TRBD1	CASSPGKGAGNEQFF	TGCGCCAGCAGCCCCGGCAAGGGGGCCGGAAATGAGCAGTTCTTC
TRBJ1-1	TRBV4-2	NA	NA	CASSPWPTALGAEAFF	TGTGCCAGCAGCCCGTGGCCAACGGCCCTGGGCGCTGAAGCTTTCTTT
TRBJ2-2	TRBV25-1	once	TRBD1	CASSLQGAATGELFF	TGTGCCAGCAGTTTACAGGGGGCGGCCACCGGGGAGCTGTTTTTT
TRBJ1-2	TRBV6-6	NA	TRBD1	CASSFLQGAEGYTF	TGTGCCAGCAGTTTTCTCCAGGGGGCGGAGGGCTACACCTTC
TRBJ1-3	TRBV4-1	NA	NA	CASSYDRQIGNTIYF	TGCGCCAGCAGTTACGACAGGCAAATTGGAAACACCATATATTTT
TRBJ2-5	TRBV7-6	NA	TRBD2	CASSLTSGGAKETQYF	TGTGCCAGCAGCTTAACAAGCGGGGGGGCGAAAGAGACCCAGTACTTC
TRBJ2-7	TRBV19	NA	NA	CASRFSASAYEQYF	TGTGCCAGTAGATTTTCCGCTTCGGCCTACGAGCAGTACTTC
TRBJ2-3	TRBV5-1	once	TRBD1	CASSRTRGRTDTQYF	TGCGCCAGCAGCCGCACCAGGGGGAGAACAGATACGCAGTATTTT
TRBJ2-1	TRBV2	NA	TRBD2	CASKSSGSRREQFF	TGTGCCAGCAAATCTAGCGGGAGTCGTCGTGAGCAGTTCTTC
TRBJ2-7	TRBV5-4	NA	TRBD2	CASSLLGGRWGEQYF	TGTGCCAGCAGCTTACTGGGAGGGAGATGGGGCGAGCAGTACTTC
TRBJ2-7	TRBV6-1	NA	TRBD2	CASSSPGLAFYEQYF	TGTGCCAGCTCCTCTCCGGGACTAGCGTTCTACGAGCAGTACTTC
TRBJ2-7	TRBV19	NA	TRBD2	CASSPSGRGFEQYF	TGTGCCAGTAGCCCTAGCGGGAGGGGTTTCGAGCAGTACTTC
TRBJ1-4	TRBV19	once	TRBD1	CASSLWTGRSEKLFF	TGTGCCAGTAGTCTCTGGACAGGGCGATCTGAAAAACTGTTTTTT
TRBJ2-2	TRBV7-2	NA	TRBD2	CASSFGLAGGWELFF	TGTGCCAGCAGCTTCGGACTAGCGGGAGGGTGGGAGCTGTTTTTT
TRBJ2-7	TRBV14	NA	NA	CASSQAGHSYEQYF	TGTGCCAGCAGCCAGGCAGGGCACTCCTACGAGCAGTACTTC
TRBJ1-2	TRBV5-4	once	TRBD1	CASTPRRDSRVYGYTF	TGTGCCAGCACCCCCCGTCGGGACAGTCGGGTTTATGGCTACACCTTC
TRBJ1-3	TRBV6-1	NA	NA	CAGGAASRFGNTIYF	TGTGCCGGCGGGGCGGCCTCCCGGTTTGGAAACACCATATATTTT
TRBJ2-7	TRBV6-6	NA	TRBD1	CASSSITGTVFYEQYF	TGTGCCAGCAGTTCAATTACCGGGACAGTATTCTACGAGCAGTACTTC
TRBJ2-5	TRBV9	NA	TRBD2	CASSPRGVETQYF	TGTGCCAGCAGCCCCCGGGGGGTAGAGACCCAGTACTTC
TRBJ2-1	TRBV27	once	NA	CASSLAGILHNEQFF	TGTGCCAGCAGTTTAGCGGGAATCCTTCACAATGAGCAGTTCTTC
TRBJ2-2	TRBV5-1	NA	NA	CASSFSGVTGELFF	TGCGCCAGCAGCTTCTCGGGGGTGACCGGGGAGCTGTTTTTT
TRBJ2-5	TRBV28	NA	NA	CASSFRLQETQYF	TGTGCCAGCAGTTTTCGTTTACAAGAGACCCAGTACTTC
TRBJ1-1	TRBV2	NA	TRBD1	CASREQGAIETEAFF	TGTGCCAGCAGAGAACAGGGGGCGATTGAAACTGAAGCTTTCTTT